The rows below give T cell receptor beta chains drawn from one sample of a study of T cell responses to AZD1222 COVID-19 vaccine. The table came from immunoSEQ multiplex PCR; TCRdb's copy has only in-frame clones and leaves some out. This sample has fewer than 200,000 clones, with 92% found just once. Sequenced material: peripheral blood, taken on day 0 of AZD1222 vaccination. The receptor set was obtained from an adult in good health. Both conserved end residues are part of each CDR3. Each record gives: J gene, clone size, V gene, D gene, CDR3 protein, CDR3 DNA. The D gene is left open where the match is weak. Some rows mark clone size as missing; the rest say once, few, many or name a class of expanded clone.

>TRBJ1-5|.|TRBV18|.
CASSPEQGNQPQHF
TGTGCCAGCTCACCGGAGCAAGGCAATCAGCCCCAGCATTTT
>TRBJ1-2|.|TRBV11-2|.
CASSLQVEGYTF
TGTGCCAGCAGCCTGCAGGTGGAGGGCTACACCTTC
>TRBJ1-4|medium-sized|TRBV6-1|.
CASSEAEPGGEKLFF
TGTGCCAGCAGTGAAGCGGAGCCGGGTGGTGAAAAACTGTTTTTT
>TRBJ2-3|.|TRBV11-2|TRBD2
CASSLSGGFNTDTQYF
TGTGCCAGCAGCTTATCCGGGGGGTTCAACACAGATACGCAGTATTTT
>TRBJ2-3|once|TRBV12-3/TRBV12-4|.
CASSLPGYTQYF
TGTGCCAGCAGTTTACCAGGGTATACGCAGTATTTT
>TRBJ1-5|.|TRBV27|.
CASGGPSNQPQHF
TGTGCCAGCGGGGGGCCCAGCAATCAGCCCCAGCATTTT
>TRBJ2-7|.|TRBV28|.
CASSWRDHEQYF
TGTGCCAGCAGTTGGAGGGACCACGAGCAGTACTTC
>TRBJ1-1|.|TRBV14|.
CASSHRTSKRTEAFF
TGTGCCAGCAGTCATAGGACATCCAAGAGGACTGAAGCTTTCTTT
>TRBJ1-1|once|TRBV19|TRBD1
CASSLGQGLTEAFF
TGTGCCAGTAGTTTGGGACAGGGGCTCACTGAAGCTTTCTTT
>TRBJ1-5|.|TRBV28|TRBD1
CASRAGRGQGGHNQPQHF
TGTGCCAGCAGGGCTGGTCGGGGACAGGGGGGACACAATCAGCCCCAGCATTTT
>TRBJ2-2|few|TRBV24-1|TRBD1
CATGTGANTGELFF
TGTGCCACCGGGACAGGGGCGAACACCGGGGAGCTGTTTTTT
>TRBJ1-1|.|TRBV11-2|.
CASSLLTTGPTHTEAFF
TGTGCCAGCAGCTTACTGACGACGGGACCGACCCACACTGAAGCTTTCTTT
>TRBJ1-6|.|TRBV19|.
CASSIKPITNSPLHF
TGTGCCAGTAGTATAAAACCCATTACGAATTCACCCCTCCACTTT
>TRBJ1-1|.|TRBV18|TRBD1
CASSPDRAVNTEAFF
TGTGCCAGCTCCCCGGACAGGGCCGTGAACACTGAAGCTTTCTTT
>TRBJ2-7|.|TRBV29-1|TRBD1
CSVARTGPLNEQYF
TGCAGCGTTGCCCGGACAGGGCCCTTGAACGAGCAGTACTTC
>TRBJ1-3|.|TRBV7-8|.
CASSSQGPRVGNTIYF
TGTGCCAGCAGCTCACAGGGTCCTCGGGTTGGAAACACCATATATTTT
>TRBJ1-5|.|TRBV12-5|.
CASGPSISWSSNQPQHF
TGTGCTAGTGGGCCTTCGATCAGTTGGTCTAGCAATCAGCCCCAGCATTTT
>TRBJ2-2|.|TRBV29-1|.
CSVEVRQNTGELFF
TGCAGCGTTGAAGTTCGGCAGAACACCGGGGAGCTGTTTTTT
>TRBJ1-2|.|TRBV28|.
CASSLKGYGYTF
TGTGCCAGCAGTTTGAAGGGGTATGGCTACACCTTC
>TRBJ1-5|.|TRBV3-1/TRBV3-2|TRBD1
CASSKQGSGQPQHF
TGTGCCAGCAGCAAACAGGGGTCAGGTCAGCCCCAGCATTTT
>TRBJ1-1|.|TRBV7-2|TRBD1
CASSQGGNTEAFF
TGTGCCAGCAGCCAGGGGGGGAACACTGAAGCTTTCTTT
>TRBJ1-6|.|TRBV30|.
CAWGWGAPSPLHF
TGTGCCTGGGGCTGGGGGGCACCTTCTCCCCTCCACTTT
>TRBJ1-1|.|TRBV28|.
CASITGGHKNTEAFF
TGTGCCAGCATCACTGGGGGACATAAGAACACTGAAGCTTTCTTT
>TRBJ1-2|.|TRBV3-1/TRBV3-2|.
CASSQTIAAYGYTF
TGTGCCAGCAGCCAGACGATAGCAGCCTATGGCTACACCTTC
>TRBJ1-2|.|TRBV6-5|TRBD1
CASSYPEGAGNYGYTF
TGTGCCAGCAGTTACCCTGAGGGGGCGGGGAACTATGGCTACACCTTC
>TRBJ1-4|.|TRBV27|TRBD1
CASSRTPHVGTGLEKLFF
TGTGCCAGCAGCAGAACCCCCCACGTGGGGACAGGGCTTGAAAAACTGTTTTTT
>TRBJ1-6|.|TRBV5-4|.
CASSFNSPLHF
TGTGCCAGCAGCTTTAATTCACCCCTCCACTTT
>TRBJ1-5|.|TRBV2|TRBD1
CASSLTGKYQPQHF
TGTGCCAGCAGTTTGACAGGGAAGTATCAGCCCCAGCATTTT
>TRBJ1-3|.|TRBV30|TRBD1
CAWMDRGLVNTIYF
TGTGCCTGGATGGATAGGGGGCTGGTAAACACCATATATTTT
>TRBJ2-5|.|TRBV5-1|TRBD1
CASSAGDRQETQYF
TGCGCCAGCAGCGCCGGGGACAGACAAGAGACCCAGTACTTC
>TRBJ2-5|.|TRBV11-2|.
CASSLNRWTTQETQYF
TGTGCCAGCAGCTTAAATCGTTGGACTACCCAAGAGACCCAGTACTTC
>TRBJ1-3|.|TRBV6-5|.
CASSYSARPSGNTIYF
TGTGCCAGCAGCTACTCTGCCAGGCCCTCTGGAAACACCATATATTTT
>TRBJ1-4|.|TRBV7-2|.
CASSSRIVTTATNEKLFF
TGTGCCAGCAGCTCACGAATAGTTACAACAGCAACTAATGAAAAACTGTTTTTT
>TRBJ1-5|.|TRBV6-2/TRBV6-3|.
CASSFPARDRTRGWELPQHF
TGTGCCAGCAGTTTCCCCGCACGCGACAGAACAAGGGGATGGGAATTGCCCCAGCATTTT
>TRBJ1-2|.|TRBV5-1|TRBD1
CASSLAGQTYGYTF
TGCGCCAGCAGCTTGGCGGGACAGACCTATGGCTACACCTTC
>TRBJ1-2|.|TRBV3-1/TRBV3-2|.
CASSQERVRSGGYTF
TGTGCCAGCAGCCAAGAAAGGGTCCGTAGCGGTGGCTACACCTTC